The entry below describes one TCR beta chain. This clonotype was recorded at least ten times. No cognate antigen has been identified for it. No quality values exist for individual bases; no much larger clone is one base distant. V is pruned by 6 bases and J by 2 bases, leaving 6 bases of the junction without a gene match. The CDR3 sequence holds 13 residues, the cysteine and phenylalanine included. Only the CDR3 DNA stays, 39 bases, in frame from base 1. Based on the germline V gene, the CDR1 and CDR2 sequences are SQVTM and ANQGSEA. TCR cDNA was made using 5'RACE template switching, a step that added a universal primer site and unique molecular identifiers. Priming for cDNA synthesis came from both the TCR alpha and TCR beta constant segments. Library amplification involved two PCR steps, and the second step added sample barcodes and sequencing adapters. Sequencing of the libraries was done on either Illumina HiSeq 2500 (2x100 bp) or NovaSeq (2x150 bp). The authors' analysis ran thus. MIGEC was used to demultiplex reads and collapse the reads into UMI consensus sequences, and MiXCR was used for V(D)J alignment. Clonotypes responding to the vaccine were identified with edgeR on replicate PBMC samples, with the criteria of FDR below 0.01 and a log2 fold change above 5 up to day 15. Each bulk clonotype received a CD4 or CD8 identity based on whether the sequenced CD4 or CD8 repertoire contained that clonotype at higher abundance. TCRdb ran its own pipeline on the public reads, namely fastp trimming at Q25 and MiXCR clone calling, and kept in-frame beta chains. Each record represents a unique CDR3 protein, reported with the most common genes and DNA among its rows. TCRdb, rather than the study authors, made the V and J calls. The sample table lists 500,000 to 650,000 distinct CDR3 sequences, 10% to 15% of them with a count of one. Of the sample, just under 15% falls within the top ten clones.

These data originate in a study of T cells after yellow fever vaccination (dated by TCRdb to the late 2010s). Study-wide context: Libraries from fractions with low cell numbers were prepared with the SMART-Seq v4 Ultra Low Input RNA kit. To follow T-cell clones before and after both primary and booster YFV17D yellow fever vaccination, bulk TCR alpha and beta repertoires underwent longitudinal sequencing. The cohort comprised two healthy male donors, one aged 18 to 29 and one aged 30 to 40 years. Blood was collected at multiple timepoints before and after primary and secondary immunization, and bulk PBMC replicates and cell subsets were isolated.

Broad study findings and their caveats: Most clones expanded after primary vaccination (almost 98% of CD4 and 80% to 90% of CD8) were re-detected after the booster, suggesting that broad memory maintenance occurred. The study included only a couple of donors, which limits how far the findings can be generalized. Computational filtering was needed because FACS-sorted repertoires could contain abundant contaminating clonotypes from the bulk population. A small fraction of clonotypes showed up in both the CD4 and CD8 compartments, probably as a result of convergent recombination. The secondary T-cell response was found to be weaker but faster than the primary response, with a peak reached on day 5 rather than on day 15.

Interpreted using the paper, the treatment or condition label stands for: live attenuated yellow fever vaccine strain. At each blood-draw timepoint, two biological replicates of bulk PBMCs were collected. PBMCs were isolated from peripheral blood using a standard Ficoll-Paque protocol. TriZol was used to extract RNA from bulk PBMCs, CD4 and CD8 fractions, and dextramer-positive and dextramer-negative fractions. The receptor's source is a man aged 25 to 45 who received the YFV17D yellow fever vaccine. This sequence uses TRBV29-1 and TRBJ2-7; 8 bases in between match TRBD1. The sequences come from PBMCs, collected on the day of the yellow fever booster vaccination. The DNA sequence is TGCAGCGTAAGACAGGGGCTAACCTACGAGCAGTACTTC. It encodes CSVRQGLTYEQYF.